This T cell receptor beta chain stems from a study of cytomegalovirus exposure and HLA in healthy donors. Sequencing used immunoSEQ multiplex PCR; TCRdb keeps in-frame clones, though not all of them. The repertoire holds 100,000 to 150,000 clones, with 89% as singletons. This CDR3 has 16 amino acids. V was pared by 1 base and J by 5 bases, with 6 bases of the junction left unmatched. Germline CDR1 LGHNA, CDR2 YNFKEQ. The sequencing sample was made of PBMCs. The J gene is TRBJ2-5, the V gene TRBV4-2; 11 bases agree with TRBD2. This TCR came from a woman aged 18-30 years in good health and CMV-seronegative. Written as DNA, the CDR3 is TGTGCCAGCAGCCAAGCCCTAGCGGGGGGACGGGAGACCCAGTACTTC. It yields the protein CASSQALAGGRETQYF.